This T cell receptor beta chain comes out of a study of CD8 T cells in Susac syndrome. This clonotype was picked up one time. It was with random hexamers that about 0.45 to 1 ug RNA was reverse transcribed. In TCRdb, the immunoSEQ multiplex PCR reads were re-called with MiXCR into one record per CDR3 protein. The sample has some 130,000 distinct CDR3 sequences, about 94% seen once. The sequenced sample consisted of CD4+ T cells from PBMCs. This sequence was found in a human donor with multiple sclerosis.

Here the CDR3 DNA reads TGTGCCAGCAGCTTAGGCAGGGATGGAGGCTACACCTTC. Translated, it gives CASSLGRDGGYTF. The rearrangement links TRBV7-2 to TRBJ1-2; D is perhaps TRBD1 (5 bases). The ends were cut back, 1 base at V and 8 bases at J, with 11 bases in the middle. CDR1 is SGHTA, CDR2 FQGNSA, per germline. The CDR3 contains 13 residues.